These T cell receptor beta chains were read from a single sample in a study of cytomegalovirus exposure and HLA in healthy donors. TCRdb's copy holds only in-frame clones and misses some; the assay was immunoSEQ multiplex PCR. The repertoire includes roughly 260,000 clones, roughly 86% of them detected once, and about 2% sits in the top ten. The sample taken for sequencing was PBMCs. The source is a woman aged 35 to 49 in good health and CMV-seropositive. Each CDR3 is given with its conserved first and last residue.

length,V,CDR3
14,TRBV29-1,CSVRATGGNTEAFF
12,TRBV9,CASSVAGTPIYF
15,TRBV7-9,CASSPGRAPQETQYF
14,TRBV7-9,CASSGGQGPNEQFF
15,TRBV19,CASSTGTAGWIEQYF
13,TRBV6-5,CASSRDRLDTQYF
15,TRBV9,CASSFRGFVGNTIYF
14,TRBV6-5,CASSGDRGSYEQYF
12,TRBV28,CASSQRRETQYF
16,TRBV18,CASSPGRQTTNEKLFF
15,TRBV2,CASRAGETSYNEQFF
13,TRBV5-1,CASSLGGVAGAFF
14,TRBV5-6,CASSLVDSYTEAFF
15,TRBV7-6,CASIQQQGGRETQYF
15,TRBV27,CASSSYRPGENEQYF
14,TRBV28,CASSLQGRWQPQHF
15,TRBV7-9,CASSQGQTNTGELFF
13,TRBV11-3,CASSYLGGEKLFF
16,TRBV7-9,CASSLGRTSGNNEQFF
17,TRBV19,CASSIMSGVGSNQPQHF
13,TRBV7-9,CASSLGLQSEQYF
15,TRBV28,CASSASRSATYEQYF
12,TRBV13,CASSPRGTEAFF
14,TRBV7-2,CASSPGQGALALHF
18,TRBV7-9,CASSIVGPGQGAREPQHF
14,TRBV2,CASSEQLAADTQYF
15,TRBV2,CASRDQPGGTDTQYF
15,TRBV5-4,CASSFSSGLTGELFF
15,TRBV19,CASSIPSGKNTEAFF
19,TRBV4-1,CASSHQEGGGVGAQETQYF
15,TRBV9,CASSPQLTGNYEQYF
16,TRBV4-2,CASSQDGGATNYGYTF
13,TRBV11-3,CASSLNRNTEAFF
16,TRBV7-2,CASSLVAGGPVDEQFF
14,TRBV11-2,CASVSASSYNEQFF
13,TRBV29-1,CSVESGSDTEAFF
15,TRBV19,CASRGLSSFTDTQYF
14,TRBV5-5,CASSLDTGGQPQHF
15,TRBV7-9,CASSVLTGPGEKLFF
15,TRBV5-4,CASSLDSAAYNEQFF
16,TRBV5-4,CASSSASNRRNTEAFF
15,TRBV18,CASSRPTGTTDTQYF
12,TRBV30,CAWRGTGEAQYF
15,TRBV10-3,CAISEQTGTGDGYTF
13,TRBV15,CAITTSGRNEQYF
18,TRBV4-3,CARPGLAGIEVPYNEQFF
14,TRBV7-9,CASSLGGLGNTIYF
15,TRBV30,CAWDRAHTTNEKLFF
14,TRBV5-1,CASSPGQLNEKLFF
13,TRBV6-5,CASSFSEAYEQYF
14,TRBV10-3,CAISESAGNYGYTF
14,TRBV4-2,CASSQEWREFSQFF
17,TRBV7-9,CASSLAEPSGRTDTQYF
11,TRBV20-1,CSAVDVREQYF
21,TRBV4-2,CASSQDSLASLKAGRTDTQYF
13,TRBV2,CASETSGRYEQYF
13,TRBV2,CASRLGTETEAFF
15,TRBV4-2,CASSQTSGSSYEQYF
15,TRBV28,CASSLASGPADTQYF